These T cell receptor beta chains were read from a single sample in a study of blood T cell repertoires in COVID-19. Here immunoSEQ multiplex PCR was the method, and the copy in TCRdb shows in-frame clones only, minus some. The table shows a few hundred thousand clones, with under 85% occurring only once. Sequencing used peripheral blood. These receptor sequences come from a man aged 30 to 45 who had recovered from COVID-19. The CDR3 runs from the conserved cysteine through the conserved F or W. The D gene is left open where the match is weak. Clone size is shown for a subset of rows, as once, few, many or a class of expanded clone.

size: NA
V: TRBV27
J: TRBJ2-7
D: NA
CDR3: CASRGQDSNSYEQYF
DNA: TGTGCCAGCCGAGGGCAGGACAGCAACTCCTACGAGCAGTACTTC

size: NA
V: TRBV4-1
J: TRBJ2-3
D: NA
CDR3: CASSQVDILAFGTQYF
DNA: TGCGCCAGCAGCCAAGTGGACATCTTGGCGTTCGGTACGCAGTATTTT

size: NA
V: TRBV7-9
J: TRBJ1-6
D: NA
CDR3: CASSSNKQGLESPLHF
DNA: TGTGCCAGCAGCTCAAACAAACAGGGTTTGGAATCACCCCTCCACTTT

size: NA
V: TRBV9
J: TRBJ2-5
D: TRBD2
CDR3: CASSGSGGQETQYF
DNA: TGTGCCAGCAGCGGTAGCGGGGGGCAAGAGACCCAGTACTTC

size: NA
V: TRBV3-1/TRBV3-2
J: TRBJ2-2
D: TRBD2
CDR3: CASVSAGGGFGELFF
DNA: TGTGCCAGCGTATCAGCGGGGGGTGGTTTCGGGGAGCTGTTTTTT

size: NA
V: TRBV20-1
J: TRBJ1-6
D: NA
CDR3: CSASPDLPLHF
DNA: TGCAGTGCTAGCCCAGATCTCCCCCTCCACTTT

size: NA
V: TRBV6-5
J: TRBJ1-4
D: TRBD1
CDR3: CASSYWPGGEEKLFF
DNA: TGTGCCAGCAGTTACTGGCCAGGGGGTGAGGAAAAACTGTTTTTT

size: NA
V: TRBV10-3
J: TRBJ2-3
D: TRBD2
CDR3: CAISESTRGATDTQYF
DNA: TGTGCCATCAGTGAGTCGACGCGGGGGGCGACAGATACGCAGTATTTT

size: NA
V: TRBV4-1
J: TRBJ1-4
D: TRBD1
CDR3: CASSRTGQGKEKLFF
DNA: TGCGCCAGCAGCCGTACGGGACAGGGGAAGGAAAAACTGTTTTTT

size: NA
V: TRBV11-2
J: TRBJ2-1
D: TRBD2
CDR3: CASSTGQAGGPWDEQFF
DNA: TGTGCCAGCAGCACTGGTCAAGCGGGGGGGCCCTGGGATGAGCAGTTCTTC

size: NA
V: TRBV7-2
J: TRBJ2-2
D: TRBD1
CDR3: CASSMDRGNWIAGELFF
DNA: TGTGCCAGCAGCATGGACAGGGGGAATTGGATAGCCGGGGAGCTGTTTTTT

size: NA
V: TRBV20-1
J: TRBJ2-3
D: TRBD1
CDR3: CSAPTGGTQYF
DNA: TGCAGTGCTCCCACAGGGGGCACGCAGTATTTT

size: NA
V: TRBV6-1
J: TRBJ1-5
D: NA
CDR3: CASSEGMQGRQPQHF
DNA: TGTGCCAGCAGTGAAGGGATGCAGGGGCGTCAGCCCCAGCATTTT

size: NA
V: TRBV7-2
J: TRBJ2-1
D: TRBD2
CDR3: CASSGLAGDEQFF
DNA: TGTGCCAGCAGCGGACTAGCAGGGGATGAGCAGTTCTTC

size: once
V: TRBV13
J: TRBJ1-2
D: NA
CDR3: CASSLQQAGYTF
DNA: TGTGCCAGCAGCTTACAGCAAGCGGGCTACACCTTC

size: NA
V: TRBV5-8
J: TRBJ1-2
D: NA
CDR3: CASSLAGRDSGYTF
DNA: TGTGCCAGCAGCTTGGCCGGGAGGGACTCTGGCTACACCTTC

size: NA
V: TRBV28
J: TRBJ1-1
D: TRBD1
CDR3: CASSSGQGFQAFF
DNA: TGTGCCAGCAGTAGCGGACAGGGGTTTCAAGCTTTCTTT

size: NA
V: TRBV6-5
J: TRBJ1-1
D: TRBD1
CDR3: CASGREGATEAFF
DNA: TGTGCCAGCGGCCGGGAGGGGGCAACTGAAGCTTTCTTT

size: NA
V: TRBV19
J: TRBJ2-3
D: TRBD1
CDR3: CASSIGARGRDTQYF
DNA: TGTGCCAGTAGTATCGGGGCCAGGGGGCGAGATACGCAGTATTTT

size: NA
V: TRBV6-5
J: TRBJ2-3
D: TRBD2
CDR3: CASSRAGVTDTQYF
DNA: TGTGCCAGCAGTAGAGCGGGGGTCACAGATACGCAGTATTTT

size: NA
V: TRBV15
J: TRBJ1-6
D: NA
CDR3: CATSRDGDSPLHF
DNA: TGTGCCACCAGCAGAGACGGGGATTCACCCCTCCACTTT

size: NA
V: TRBV13
J: TRBJ2-5
D: TRBD2
CDR3: CAASSGGQETQYF
DNA: TGTGCTGCGTCTAGCGGGGGCCAAGAGACCCAGTACTTC

size: NA
V: TRBV7-2
J: TRBJ2-3
D: TRBD2
CDR3: CASSQRGAFTDTQYF
DNA: TGTGCCAGCAGCCAGCGGGGGGCATTCACAGATACGCAGTATTTT

size: NA
V: TRBV2
J: TRBJ1-5
D: NA
CDR3: CASSEALGNQPQHF
DNA: TGTGCCAGCAGTGAAGCGCTAGGCAATCAGCCCCAGCATTTT

size: NA
V: TRBV9
J: TRBJ1-2
D: NA
CDR3: CASSVGSTDYGYTF
DNA: TGTGCCAGCAGCGTCGGTTCCACGGACTATGGCTACACCTTC

size: NA
V: TRBV21-1
J: TRBJ2-4
D: NA
CDR3: CASSSRLAGAENIQYF
DNA: TGTGCCAGCAGCTCTCGACTAGCGGGGGCCGAAAACATTCAGTACTTC

size: NA
V: TRBV3-1/TRBV3-2
J: TRBJ2-5
D: NA
CDR3: CASSLNQMVETQYF
DNA: TGTGCCAGCAGCCTAAATCAGATGGTGGAGACCCAGTACTTC

size: NA
V: TRBV4-1
J: TRBJ1-1
D: NA
CDR3: CASSPSTTGSKGTEAFF
DNA: TGCGCCAGCAGCCCCTCTACCACCGGGTCTAAGGGGACTGAAGCTTTCTTT

size: NA
V: TRBV10-3
J: TRBJ2-4
D: NA
CDR3: CAISESGKGTVQYF
DNA: TGTGCCATCAGTGAGTCCGGCAAAGGGACTGTTCAGTACTTC

size: NA
V: TRBV5-1
J: TRBJ1-1
D: NA
CDR3: CASSRDGQPNTEAFF
DNA: TGCGCCAGCAGCCGAGACGGACAGCCAAACACTGAAGCTTTCTTT

size: few
V: TRBV2
J: TRBJ1-1
D: TRBD1
CDR3: CASNEGARSGTEAFF
DNA: TGTGCCAGCAACGAGGGGGCGCGGTCGGGCACTGAAGCTTTCTTT

size: NA
V: TRBV5-4
J: TRBJ2-2
D: TRBD1
CDR3: CASSWGTGAYTGELFF
DNA: TGTGCCAGCAGCTGGGGGACAGGGGCGTACACCGGGGAGCTGTTTTTT

size: NA
V: TRBV15
J: TRBJ2-7
D: NA
CDR3: CATSREAGANEQYF
DNA: TGTGCCACCAGCAGAGAGGCAGGGGCCAACGAGCAGTACTTC

size: once
V: TRBV3-1/TRBV3-2
J: TRBJ1-3
D: TRBD1
CDR3: CASSFTRTGVRGNTIYF
DNA: TGTGCCAGCAGCTTTACCAGGACAGGGGTTCGTGGAAACACCATATATTTT

size: once
V: TRBV2
J: TRBJ1-1
D: NA
CDR3: CASSEYFGNTEAFF
DNA: TGTGCCAGCAGTGAATATTTCGGGAACACTGAAGCTTTCTTT

size: NA
V: TRBV4-2
J: TRBJ1-6
D: NA
CDR3: CASSQAGVLNGQIYVSPLHF
DNA: TGTGCCAGCAGCCAAGCGGGAGTCTTGAACGGCCAGATATACGTTTCACCCCTCCACTTT

size: NA
V: TRBV6-5
J: TRBJ2-3
D: NA
CDR3: CASSYSPQDTQYF
DNA: TGTGCCAGCAGTTACTCCCCCCAGGATACGCAGTATTTT

size: NA
V: TRBV29-1
J: TRBJ1-2
D: NA
CDR3: CSIAEGYTF
DNA: TGCAGCATAGCGGAGGGCTACACCTTC

size: NA
V: TRBV7-2
J: TRBJ2-5
D: NA
CDR3: CASNEGTLETQYF
DNA: TGTGCCAGCAACGAAGGGACTCTCGAGACCCAGTACTTC

size: NA
V: TRBV5-1
J: TRBJ2-7
D: NA
CDR3: CASSLTGTEQYF
DNA: TGCGCCAGCAGCCTTACAGGGACCGAGCAGTACTTC

size: NA
V: TRBV5-4
J: TRBJ1-1
D: NA
CDR3: CASSLAGRGATEAFF
DNA: TGTGCCAGCAGCTTGGCGGGGAGGGGAGCCACTGAAGCTTTCTTT

size: NA
V: TRBV7-2
J: TRBJ1-5
D: NA
CDR3: CASRLGGTGGQPQHF
DNA: TGTGCCAGCAGGTTGGGGGGGACTGGTGGTCAGCCCCAGCATTTT

size: NA
V: TRBV7-2
J: TRBJ2-7
D: NA
CDR3: CASSSPGYYEQYF
DNA: TGTGCCAGCAGCTCACCGGGTTACTACGAGCAGTACTTC

size: NA
V: TRBV5-6
J: TRBJ2-7
D: TRBD1
CDR3: CASSFGTAQYEQYF
DNA: TGTGCCAGCAGCTTCGGGACAGCGCAGTACGAGCAGTACTTC

size: NA
V: TRBV13
J: TRBJ1-2
D: TRBD1
CDR3: CASSEHQTGNYGYTF
DNA: TGTGCCAGCAGCGAACATCAGACAGGGAACTATGGCTACACCTTC

size: once
V: TRBV9
J: TRBJ2-5
D: NA
CDR3: CASRQTGSPRETQYF
DNA: TGTGCCAGCAGGCAAACGGGGAGTCCCCGGGAGACCCAGTACTTC

size: NA
V: TRBV28
J: TRBJ1-2
D: NA
CDR3: CASSHTVTYGYTF
DNA: TGTGCCAGCAGTCACACAGTAACCTATGGCTACACCTTC

size: few
V: TRBV7-7
J: TRBJ2-2
D: TRBD1
CDR3: CASSSDRGSTGELFF
DNA: TGTGCCAGCAGCTCAGACAGGGGGAGCACCGGGGAGCTGTTTTTT

size: NA
V: TRBV9
J: TRBJ1-3
D: TRBD1
CDR3: CASSPTGTGVLNTIYF
DNA: TGTGCCAGCAGCCCAACCGGGACAGGGGTCTTAAACACCATATATTTT